This T cell receptor (beta chain) was sequenced for a study of T cell clonotyping in hematopoietic cell transplantation. A remark on this clone: What it binds is unknown.

Libraries were prepared by immunoSEQ multiplex PCR; TCRdb keeps only in-frame clonotypes and omits some of them. Of about 41,000 clones in the sample, about 95% were seen once. Regarding the study as a whole: Few recipient clonotypes overlapped donors; over 97% were de novo at given depth.

Losses at the gene ends were 3 bases for V and 4 bases for J; bases not matched to a gene: 5. This CDR3 spans 15 amino acids. The V gene's germline CDR1 is SGDLS and CDR2 YYNGEE. Material: peripheral blood mononuclear cells. The chain is built from TRBV9 and TRBJ1-2; 11 bases are a match to TRBD1. This clonotype originated in a man younger than 40 in good health. Some clones in this sample may be carry-over from other donors' samples. Here the CDR3 reads CASSAGTGGSYGYTF. CDR3 DNA: TGTGCCAGCAGCGCCGGGACAGGGGGTTCCTATGGCTACACCTTC.